This entry describes one T cell receptor (beta chain). This entry is derived from a study of T-cell memory formation after mild COVID-19. TCRdb re-derived calls from the 5' RACE reads in MiXCR, one entry per CDR3 protein. The profile shows more than 300,000 distinct CDR3 sequences, 20% to 25% of them singletons. The CDR3 covers 18 residues. In germline, CDR1 is SGHRS, CDR2 YFSETQ. V lost 6 bases to trimming and J lost 0 bases, with 22 bases between them. The J gene is TRBJ2-4, the V gene TRBV5-1, with D unresolved. This sequence was found in a man aged 18-30 years who had mild COVID-19 (a few samples of this study predate the infection). Cell type and time point are not known. The sequencing input was PBMCs or a T cell subset sorted from them (not recorded which). CDR3: CASIPDPTRDLAKNIQYF. CDR3 nucleotides: TGCGCCAGCATCCCCGACCCGACAAGGGATTTAGCCAAAAACATTCAGTACTTC.